Listed here are 3 T cell receptor beta chains from one sample, sequenced in a study of shared clonotypes between healthy human individuals. Repertoires were generated with immunoSEQ multiplex PCR, while TCRdb's copy carries only in-frame clones and drops some. The sample has under 600,000 clones; approximately 95% are singletons. The sequencing input was naive CD4+ T cells sorted from blood. Subset indicated: CD45RA+ positively selected. The origin of the receptors is a young woman in good health.

The chain recombines TRBV29-1 with TRBJ2-2, with a tentative D call TRBD2 (5 bases). Between the trimmed V and J ends, which lost 4 bases and 0 bases, there was a span of 9 bases. The CDR3 runs to 14 residues. In germline, CDR1 is SQVTM, CDR2 ANQGSEA. CDR3 nucleotide sequence: TGCAGCGTTGGCCGGGATGCGAACACCGGGGAGCTGTTTTTT. Translating gives CSVGRDANTGELFF.

This sequence joins TRBV5-4 and TRBJ2-6; possible D gene TRBD1, 5 bases. The CDR3 extends over 18 amino acids. CDR1 SGHNT and CDR2 YYREEE come from the germline V gene (reference sequence). With 2 bases removed from V and 4 bases from J, the gap between germline ends came to 19 bases. The chain's CDR3 is CASSLVFVGAAGANVLTF. The CDR3 DNA reads as TGTGCCAGCAGCTTAGTATTCGTTGGGGCGGCAGGGGCCAACGTCCTGACTTTC.

The V call is TRBV18, the J call TRBJ1-4; possible D gene TRBD1, 5 bases. The germline V gene has CDR1 KGHSH and CDR2 LQKENI. CDR3 size: 15 residues. The germline V and J ends were trimmed by 3 bases and 3 bases, with 11 bases remaining between them. Here the CDR3 DNA reads TGTGCCAGCTCACCCGATTGGGGGGCTAATGAAAAACTGTTTTTT. Amino acid sequence: CASSPDWGANEKLFF.